This T cell receptor beta chain is drawn from a study of cytomegalovirus exposure and HLA in healthy donors. Study-wide results and caveats: Looking again later, the authors saw that most CMV-associated TCR beta chains seemed HLA-restricted. In a later analysis, TCR beta V- and J-gene trimming showed a link to a missense DCLRE1C variant.

Each donor's status was that of a healthy bone marrow donor. On this clone itself: Its antigen remains unknown.

The PCR made use of 60 Vbeta and 13 Jbeta primers. TCRdb's copy holds only in-frame clones and misses some; the assay was immunoSEQ multiplex PCR. The sample lists some 100,000 clones; around three quarters were seen once. The material sequenced was PBMCs. This receptor was identified in a man aged 40-49 years in good health and CMV-seronegative.

The CDR3 bases are TGCAGTGCGGGAGGGAGGGGGGCCCTCCACTTT. This translates into CSAGGRGALHF. The genes are TRBV20-1 and TRBJ1-6, with D perhaps matching TRBD1 (6 bases). Germline lookup yields CDR1 DFQATT and CDR2 SNEGSKA (reference sequence). The CDR3 has 11 residues. V was cut by 6 bases and J by 14 bases, with 14 bases left in between.